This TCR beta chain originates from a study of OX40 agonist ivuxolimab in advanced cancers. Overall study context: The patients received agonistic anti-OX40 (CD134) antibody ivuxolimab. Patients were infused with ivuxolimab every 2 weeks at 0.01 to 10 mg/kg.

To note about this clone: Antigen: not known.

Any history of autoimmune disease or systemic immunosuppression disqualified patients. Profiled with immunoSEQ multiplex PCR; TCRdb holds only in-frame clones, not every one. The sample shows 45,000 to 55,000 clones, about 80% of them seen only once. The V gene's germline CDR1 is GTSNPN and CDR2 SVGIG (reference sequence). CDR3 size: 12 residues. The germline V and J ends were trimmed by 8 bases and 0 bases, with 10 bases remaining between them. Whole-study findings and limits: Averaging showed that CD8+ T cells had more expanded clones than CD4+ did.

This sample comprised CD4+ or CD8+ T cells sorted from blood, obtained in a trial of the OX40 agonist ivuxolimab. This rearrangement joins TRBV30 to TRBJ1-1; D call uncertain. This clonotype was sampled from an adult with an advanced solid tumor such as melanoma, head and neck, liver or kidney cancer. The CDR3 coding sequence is TGTGCCCTTGTCACTTTGAACACTGAAGCTTTCTTT. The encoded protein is CALVTLNTEAFF.